Listed below are T cell receptor beta chains from one sample, sequenced in a study of CD8 T cells in Susac syndrome. TCRdb passed the immunoSEQ multiplex PCR reads through MiXCR, listing each CDR3 protein once. Here the sample spans roughly 250,000 distinct CDR3 sequences, about 95% being singletons. The specimen was CD4+ T cells from PBMCs. Every receptor here comes from a human donor with Susac syndrome. Each CDR3 is given with its conserved first and last residue. The D gene is left open where the match is weak. The size field is filled for only some rows; it gives once, few, many or a size class.

TRBD1	TRBJ2-1	TRBV4-1	16	.	CASSQDGGQGVYEQFF	TGCGCCAGCAGCCAAGATGGGGGCCAGGGGGTCTATGAGCAGTTCTTC
.	TRBJ2-7	TRBV5-1	15	.	CASSSTSVSPYEQYF	TGCGCCAGCAGCTCTACAAGCGTTTCCCCATACGAGCAGTACTTC
TRBD2	TRBJ2-7	TRBV7-9	15	.	CASSFSRGVFHEQYF	TGTGCCAGCAGCTTTTCTCGGGGGGTGTTCCACGAGCAGTACTTC
.	TRBJ2-7	TRBV12-3/TRBV12-4	16	.	CASSIITGTITYEQYF	TGTGCCAGCAGCATTATCACCGGGACAATAACCTACGAGCAGTACTTC
.	TRBJ2-5	TRBV3-1	14	.	CASSQVNEQETQYF	TGTGCCAGCAGCCAAGTAAATGAACAAGAGACCCAGTACTTC
.	TRBJ2-3	TRBV18	13	.	CASSPTGTDTQYF	TGTGCCAGCTCACCGACAGGTACAGATACGCAGTATTTT
.	TRBJ1-1	TRBV5-1	14	.	CASNPLPGGGEAFF	TGCGCCAGCAACCCCCTCCCGGGGGGCGGTGAAGCTTTCTTT
.	TRBJ2-2	TRBV7-9	16	.	CASSYLTGTNTGELFF	TGTGCCAGCAGCTACTTGACAGGAACGAACACCGGGGAGCTGTTTTTT
.	TRBJ2-5	TRBV4-1	15	.	CASSQGLQGRETQYF	TGCGCCAGCAGCCAAGGACTGCAGGGCAGGGAGACCCAGTACTTC
.	TRBJ2-3	TRBV19	14	.	CASSPRTSTDTQYF	TGTGCCAGTAGCCCCCGGACCTCCACAGATACGCAGTATTTT
.	TRBJ1-1	TRBV4-1	11	.	CASSQLNEAFF	TGCGCCAGCAGCCAATTGAATGAAGCTTTCTTT
.	TRBJ1-3	TRBV13	15	.	CASSLGLTAGNTIYF	TGTGCCAGCAGCCTGGGACTAACGGCTGGAAACACCATATATTTT
TRBD2	TRBJ2-1	TRBV24-1	12	.	CATTSGRNEQFF	TGTGCCACCACTAGCGGGAGGAATGAGCAGTTCTTC
.	TRBJ2-5	TRBV18	12	.	CASSPSGETQYF	TGTGCCAGCTCACCGTCGGGCGAGACCCAGTACTTC
.	TRBJ2-7	TRBV7-9	12	.	CASKELSYEQYF	TGTGCCAGCAAGGAGCTCTCCTACGAGCAGTACTTC
TRBD2	TRBJ2-1	TRBV7-2	15	.	CASRKGLAGGGEQFF	TGTGCCAGCAGAAAAGGACTAGCGGGAGGGGGTGAGCAGTTCTTC
.	TRBJ1-1	TRBV15	13	once	CATSIGTNTEAFF	TGTGCCACCAGCATCGGTACCAACACTGAAGCTTTCTTT
TRBD2	TRBJ2-1	TRBV20-1	14	.	CSARGLAGATEQFF	TGCAGTGCTAGGGGTCTAGCGGGAGCCACTGAGCAGTTCTTC
.	TRBJ1-1	TRBV6-2/TRBV6-3	12	.	CASTDRGTEAFF	TGTGCCAGCACCGATCGGGGGACTGAAGCTTTCTTT
.	TRBJ2-5	TRBV29-1	13	.	CSVERALEETQYF	TGCAGCGTTGAAAGGGCGCTGGAAGAGACCCAGTACTTC
TRBD2	TRBJ2-2	TRBV5-1	18	.	CASSRQGLAGDLAGELFF	TGCGCCAGCAGCCGCCAGGGACTAGCGGGAGATCTGGCCGGGGAGCTGTTTTTT
.	TRBJ1-2	TRBV7-8	13	.	CASSSLVTYGYTF	TGTGCCAGCAGCTCCCTGGTGACGTATGGCTACACCTTC
.	TRBJ2-5	TRBV9	15	.	CASSVNSGAQETQYF	TGTGCCAGCAGCGTAAACTCAGGAGCGCAAGAGACCCAGTACTTC
.	TRBJ1-5	TRBV20-1	16	.	CSARDRRVGLNQPQHF	TGCAGTGCTAGAGATCGGAGGGTAGGGCTCAATCAGCCCCAGCATTTT
.	TRBJ2-7	TRBV9	15	.	CASSAGGTVAYEQYF	TGTGCCAGCAGCGCTGGGGGGACGGTAGCCTACGAGCAGTACTTC
TRBD2	TRBJ2-5	TRBV11-2	15	.	CASSPAGGRQETQYF	TGTGCCAGCAGCCCAGCGGGGGGTAGACAAGAGACCCAGTACTTC
.	TRBJ1-1	TRBV20-1	13	.	CSTMTEMNTEAFF	TGCAGTACCATGACAGAAATGAACACTGAAGCTTTCTTT
.	TRBJ2-6	TRBV5-1	16	.	CASSSTTVSGANVLTF	TGCGCCAGCAGCTCAACCACAGTCTCTGGGGCCAACGTCCTGACTTTC
.	TRBJ2-1	TRBV4-1	16	.	CASSQESLAVYNEQFF	TGCGCCAGCAGCCAAGAATCTCTAGCTGTCTACAATGAGCAGTTCTTC
TRBD2	TRBJ2-7	TRBV4-2	15	.	CASSQASGSYYEQYF	TGTGCCAGCAGCCAAGCAAGCGGGAGCTACTACGAGCAGTACTTC
TRBD2	TRBJ2-7	TRBV11-2	15	.	CASSNLRDYSYEQYF	TGTGCCAGCAGTAACCTCCGGGACTACTCCTACGAGCAGTACTTC
TRBD1	TRBJ2-1	TRBV30	12	once	CAWSVEGAAQFF	TGTGCCTGGAGTGTTGAGGGGGCAGCGCAGTTCTTC
.	TRBJ2-3	TRBV30	12	.	CAWEMGTDTQYF	TGTGCCTGGGAAATGGGCACAGATACGCAGTATTTT
.	TRBJ1-2	TRBV3-1	13	once	CASSQASREGYTF	TGTGCCAGCAGCCAAGCGTCACGGGAAGGCTACACCTTC
.	TRBJ1-2	TRBV23-1	15	.	CASSHQTGYPGGYTF	TGCGCCAGCAGTCACCAGACAGGCTACCCAGGAGGCTACACCTTC
.	TRBJ1-1	TRBV6-5	14	.	CASRYRPGKPEAFF	TGTGCCAGCAGATATCGACCAGGGAAACCCGAAGCTTTCTTT
.	TRBJ1-1	TRBV4-1	16	.	CASSQPYRLGKTEAFF	TGCGCCAGCAGCCAACCCTACAGACTGGGGAAAACTGAAGCTTTCTTT
.	TRBJ1-1	TRBV6-5	13	.	CASSEEGGTEAFF	TGTGCCAGCAGCGAAGAGGGGGGGACTGAAGCTTTCTTT
.	TRBJ2-2	TRBV11-2	14	once	CASSLVGDLGELFF	TGTGCCAGCAGCTTAGTTGGTGACCTCGGGGAGCTGTTTTTT
.	TRBJ2-1	TRBV24-1	15	.	CATSDIEDDVNEQFF	TGTGCCACCAGTGATATTGAGGATGATGTCAATGAGCAGTTCTTC
.	TRBJ1-2	TRBV29-1	13	.	CSVDLIPIYGYTF	TGCAGCGTTGATCTCATCCCCATCTATGGCTACACCTTC
TRBD1	TRBJ1-2	TRBV30	15	.	CAWSVHRGLRYGYTF	TGTGCCTGGAGTGTCCACAGGGGGCTACGGTATGGCTACACCTTC
TRBD1	TRBJ2-5	TRBV28	15	.	CASKQATGNQETQYF	TGTGCCAGCAAACAAGCGACAGGGAACCAAGAGACCCAGTACTTC
.	TRBJ1-1	TRBV7-9	15	.	CASSFYRDLNTEAFF	TGTGCCAGCAGCTTCTACAGGGATTTGAACACTGAAGCTTTCTTT
.	TRBJ2-1	TRBV9	13	.	CASSVMVGNEQFF	TGTGCCAGCAGCGTGATGGTGGGCAATGAGCAGTTCTTC
.	TRBJ2-7	TRBV28	17	.	CATSRGGGGMSSYEQYF	TGTGCCACTTCGCGAGGAGGAGGAGGGATGAGCTCCTACGAGCAGTACTTC
TRBD2	TRBJ2-3	TRBV20-1	14	few	CSAGGLADTDTQYF	TGCAGTGCTGGGGGACTAGCGGACACAGATACGCAGTATTTT
.	TRBJ2-7	TRBV10-1	13	.	CASSESPAWEQYF	TGCGCCAGCAGTGAGTCTCCAGCTTGGGAGCAGTACTTC
.	TRBJ1-5	TRBV12-3/TRBV12-4	13	.	CASRGRSNQPQHF	TGTGCCTCTCGGGGACGGAGCAATCAGCCCCAGCATTTT
TRBD1	TRBJ2-3	TRBV20-1	14	.	CSASVGTATDTQYF	TGCAGTGCTAGCGTGGGGACAGCCACAGATACGCAGTATTTT